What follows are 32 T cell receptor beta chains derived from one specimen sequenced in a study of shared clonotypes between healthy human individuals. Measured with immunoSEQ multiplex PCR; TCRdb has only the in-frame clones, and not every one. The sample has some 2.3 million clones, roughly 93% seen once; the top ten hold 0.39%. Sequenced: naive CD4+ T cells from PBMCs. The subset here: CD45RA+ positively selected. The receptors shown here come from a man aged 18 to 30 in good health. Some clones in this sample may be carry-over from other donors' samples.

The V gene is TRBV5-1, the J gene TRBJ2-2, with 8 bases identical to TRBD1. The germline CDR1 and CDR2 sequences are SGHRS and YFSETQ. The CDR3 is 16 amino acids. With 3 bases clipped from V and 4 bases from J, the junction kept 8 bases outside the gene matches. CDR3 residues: CASSYNPGQVTGELFF. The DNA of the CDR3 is TGCGCCAGCAGCTACAATCCGGGACAGGTCACCGGGGAGCTGTTTTTT.

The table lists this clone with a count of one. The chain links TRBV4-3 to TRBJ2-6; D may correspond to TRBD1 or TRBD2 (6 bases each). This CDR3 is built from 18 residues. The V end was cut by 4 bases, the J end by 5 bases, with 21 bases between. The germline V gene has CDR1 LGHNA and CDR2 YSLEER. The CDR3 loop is CASSRMLQGLGRANVLTF. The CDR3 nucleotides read TGCGCCAGCAGCCGAATGTTACAGGGACTTGGTAGGGCCAACGTCCTGACTTTC.

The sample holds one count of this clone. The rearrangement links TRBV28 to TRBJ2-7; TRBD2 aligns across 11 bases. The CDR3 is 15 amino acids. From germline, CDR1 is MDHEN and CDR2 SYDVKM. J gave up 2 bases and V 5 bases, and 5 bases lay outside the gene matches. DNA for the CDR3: TGTGCCAGCAGTCCGGGACTAGCGGAGACCTACGAGCAGTACTTC. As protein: CASSPGLAETYEQYF. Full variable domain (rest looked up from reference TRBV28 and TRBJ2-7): DVKVTQSSRYLVKRTGEKVFLECVQDMDHENMFWYRQDPGLGLRLIYFSYDVKMKEKGDIPEGYSVSREKKERFSLILESASTNQTSMYLCASSPGLAETYEQYFGPGTRLTVT.

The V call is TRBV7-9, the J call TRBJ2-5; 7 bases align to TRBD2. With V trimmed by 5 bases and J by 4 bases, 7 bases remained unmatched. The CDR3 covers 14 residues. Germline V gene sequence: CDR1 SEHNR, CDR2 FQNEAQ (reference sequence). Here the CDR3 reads CASSPNSGLETQYF. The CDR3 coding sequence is TGTGCCAGCAGCCCAAATAGCGGGTTAGAGACCCAGTACTTC. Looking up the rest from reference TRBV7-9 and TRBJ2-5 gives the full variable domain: DTGVSQNPRHKITKRGQNVTFRCDPISEHNRLYWYRQTLGQGPEFLTYFQNEAQLEKSRLLSDRFSAERPKGSFSTLEIQRTEQGDSAMYLCASSPNSGLETQYFGPGTRLLVL.

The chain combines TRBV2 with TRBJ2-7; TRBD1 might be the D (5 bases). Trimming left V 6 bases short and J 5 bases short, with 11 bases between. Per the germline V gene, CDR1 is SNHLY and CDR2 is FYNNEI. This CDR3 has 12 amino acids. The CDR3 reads CASRQGGDEQYF. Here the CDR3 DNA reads TGTGCCAGCAGGCAGGGTGGCGACGAGCAGTACTTC.

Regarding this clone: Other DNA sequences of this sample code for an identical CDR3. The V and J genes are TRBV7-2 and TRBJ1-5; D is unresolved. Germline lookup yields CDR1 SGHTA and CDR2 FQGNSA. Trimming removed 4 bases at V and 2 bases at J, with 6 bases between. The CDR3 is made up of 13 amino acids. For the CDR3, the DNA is TGTGCCAGCAGCTCCCGCGGCAATCAGCCCCAGCATTTT. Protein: CASSSRGNQPQHF.

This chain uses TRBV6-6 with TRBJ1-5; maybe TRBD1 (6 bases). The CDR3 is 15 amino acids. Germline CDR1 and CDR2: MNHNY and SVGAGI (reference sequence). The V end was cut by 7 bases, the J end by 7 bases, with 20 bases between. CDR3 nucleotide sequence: TGTGCCAGCACCGACGGGAGGGGGGAGTGGCAGCCCCAGCATTTT. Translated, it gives CASTDGRGEWQPQHF.

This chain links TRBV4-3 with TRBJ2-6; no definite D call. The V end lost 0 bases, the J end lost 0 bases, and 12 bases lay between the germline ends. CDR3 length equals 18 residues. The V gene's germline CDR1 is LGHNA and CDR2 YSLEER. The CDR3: CASSQESPLYSGANVLTF. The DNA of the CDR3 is TGCGCCAGCAGCCAAGAATCCCCTCTTTACTCTGGGGCCAACGTCCTGACTTTC.

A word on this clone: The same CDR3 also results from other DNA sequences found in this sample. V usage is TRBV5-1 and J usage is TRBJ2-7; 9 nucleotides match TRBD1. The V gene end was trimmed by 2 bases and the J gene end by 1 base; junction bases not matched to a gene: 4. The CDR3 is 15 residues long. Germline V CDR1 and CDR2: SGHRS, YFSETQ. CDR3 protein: CASSLGTGRSYEQYF. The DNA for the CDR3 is TGCGCCAGCAGCTTAGGGACAGGGAGGTCCTACGAGCAGTACTTC.

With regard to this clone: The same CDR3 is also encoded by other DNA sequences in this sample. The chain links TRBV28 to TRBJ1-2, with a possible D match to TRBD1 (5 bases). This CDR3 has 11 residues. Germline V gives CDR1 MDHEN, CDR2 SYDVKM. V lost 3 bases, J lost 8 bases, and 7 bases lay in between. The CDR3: CASSLGGGYTF. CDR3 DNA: TGTGCCAGCAGTTTGGGGGGAGGCTACACCTTC.

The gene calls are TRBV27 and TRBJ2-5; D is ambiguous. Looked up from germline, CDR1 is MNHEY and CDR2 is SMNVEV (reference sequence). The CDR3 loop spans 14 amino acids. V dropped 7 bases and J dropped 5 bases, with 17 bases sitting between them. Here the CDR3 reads CASKNSVLWETQYF. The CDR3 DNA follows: TGTGCCAGCAAAAACAGTGTTCTGTGGGAGACCCAGTACTTC.

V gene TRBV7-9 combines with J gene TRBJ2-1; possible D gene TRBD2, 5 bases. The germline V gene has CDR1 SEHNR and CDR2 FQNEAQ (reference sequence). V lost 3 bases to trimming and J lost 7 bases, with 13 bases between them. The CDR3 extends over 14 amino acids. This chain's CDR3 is CASSFWGARNEQFF. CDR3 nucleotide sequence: TGTGCCAGCAGCTTTTGGGGAGCCCGAAATGAGCAGTTCTTC.

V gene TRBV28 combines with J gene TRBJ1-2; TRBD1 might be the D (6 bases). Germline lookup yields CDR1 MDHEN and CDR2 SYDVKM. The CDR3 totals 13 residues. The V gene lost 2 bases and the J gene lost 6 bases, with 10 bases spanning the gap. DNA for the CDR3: TGTGCCAGCAGTTTAGACAGGCCTAATGGCTACACCTTC. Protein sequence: CASSLDRPNGYTF.

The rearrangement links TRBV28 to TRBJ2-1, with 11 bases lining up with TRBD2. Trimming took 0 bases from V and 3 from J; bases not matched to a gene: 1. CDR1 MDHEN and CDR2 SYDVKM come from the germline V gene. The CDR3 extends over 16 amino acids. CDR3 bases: TGTGCCAGCAGTTTATGGGGACTAGCGGACTACAATGAGCAGTTCTTC. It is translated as CASSLWGLADYNEQFF. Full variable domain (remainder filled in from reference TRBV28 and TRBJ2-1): DVKVTQSSRYLVKRTGEKVFLECVQDMDHENMFWYRQDPGLGLRLIYFSYDVKMKEKGDIPEGYSVSREKKERFSLILESASTNQTSMYLCASSLWGLADYNEQFFGPGTRLTVL.

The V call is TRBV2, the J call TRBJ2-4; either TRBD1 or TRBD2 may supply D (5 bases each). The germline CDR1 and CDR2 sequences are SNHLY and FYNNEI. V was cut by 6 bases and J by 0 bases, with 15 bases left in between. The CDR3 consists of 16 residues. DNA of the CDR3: TGTGCCAGCAGGGGACGGATGAGCCTAGCCAAAAACATTCAGTACTTC. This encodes CASRGRMSLAKNIQYF.

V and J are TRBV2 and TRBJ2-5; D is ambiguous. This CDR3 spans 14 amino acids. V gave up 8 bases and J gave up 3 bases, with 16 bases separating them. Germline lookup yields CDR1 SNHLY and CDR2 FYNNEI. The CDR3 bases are TGTGCCAGCTCTCAAGGGCGTGGGGAAGAGACCCAGTACTTC. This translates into CASSQGRGEETQYF.

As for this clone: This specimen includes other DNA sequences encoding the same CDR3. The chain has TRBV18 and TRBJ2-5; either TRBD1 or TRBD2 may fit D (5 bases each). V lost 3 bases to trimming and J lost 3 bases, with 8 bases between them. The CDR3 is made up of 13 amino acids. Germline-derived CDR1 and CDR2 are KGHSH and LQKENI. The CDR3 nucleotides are TGTGCCAGCTCACCGGGGGTAGAAGAGACCCAGTACTTC. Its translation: CASSPGVEETQYF.

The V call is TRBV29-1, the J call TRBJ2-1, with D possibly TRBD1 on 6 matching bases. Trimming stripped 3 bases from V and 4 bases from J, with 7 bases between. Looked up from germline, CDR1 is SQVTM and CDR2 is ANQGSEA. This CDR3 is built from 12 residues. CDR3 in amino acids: CSVDQGYNEQFF. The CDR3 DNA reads TGCAGCGTTGACCAGGGGTACAATGAGCAGTTCTTC.

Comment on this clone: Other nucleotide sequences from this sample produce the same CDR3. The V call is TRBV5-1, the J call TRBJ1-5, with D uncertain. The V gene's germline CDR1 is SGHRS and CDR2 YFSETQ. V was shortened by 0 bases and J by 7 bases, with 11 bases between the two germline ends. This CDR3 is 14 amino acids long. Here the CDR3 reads CASSLGAGGQPQHF. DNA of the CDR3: TGCGCCAGCAGCTTGGGTGCGGGCGGGCAGCCCCAGCATTTT.

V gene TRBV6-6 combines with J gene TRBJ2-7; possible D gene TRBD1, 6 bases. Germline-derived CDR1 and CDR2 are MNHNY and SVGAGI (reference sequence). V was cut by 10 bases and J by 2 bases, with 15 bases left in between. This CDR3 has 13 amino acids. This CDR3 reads CATVNRDTYEQYF. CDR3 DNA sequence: TGTGCCACCGTAAACCGGGACACCTACGAGCAGTACTTC.

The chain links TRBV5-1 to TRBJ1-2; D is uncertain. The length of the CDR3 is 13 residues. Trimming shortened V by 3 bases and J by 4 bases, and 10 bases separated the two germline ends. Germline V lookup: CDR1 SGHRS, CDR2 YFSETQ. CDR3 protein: CASSSTALYGYTF. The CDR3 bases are TGCGCCAGCAGCTCCACAGCTCTCTATGGCTACACCTTC. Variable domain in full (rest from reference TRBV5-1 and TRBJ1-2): KAGVTQTPRYLIKTRGQQVTLSCSPISGHRSVSWYQQTPGQGLQFLFEYFSETQRNKGNFPGRFSGRQFSNSRSEMNVSTLELGDSALYLCASSSTALYGYTFGSGTRLTVV.

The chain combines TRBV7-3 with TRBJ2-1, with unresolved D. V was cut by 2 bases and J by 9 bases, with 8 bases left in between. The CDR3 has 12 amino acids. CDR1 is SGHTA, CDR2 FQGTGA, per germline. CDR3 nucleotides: TGTGCCAGCAGCTTACTGGAAGGTGAGCAGTTCTTC. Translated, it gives CASSLLEGEQFF.

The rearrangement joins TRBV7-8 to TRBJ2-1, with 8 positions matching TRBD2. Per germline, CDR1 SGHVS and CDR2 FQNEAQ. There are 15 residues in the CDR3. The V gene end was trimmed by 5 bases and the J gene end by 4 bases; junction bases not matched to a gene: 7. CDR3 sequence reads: CASSGPGLVYNEQFF. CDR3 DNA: TGTGCCAGCAGCGGCCCGGGACTAGTGTACAATGAGCAGTTCTTC.

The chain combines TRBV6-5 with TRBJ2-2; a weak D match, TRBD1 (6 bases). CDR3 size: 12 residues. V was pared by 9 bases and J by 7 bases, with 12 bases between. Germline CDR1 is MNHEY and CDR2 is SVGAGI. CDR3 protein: CARYTGIGELFF. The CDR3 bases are TGTGCCAGATATACAGGGATCGGGGAGCTGTTTTTT.

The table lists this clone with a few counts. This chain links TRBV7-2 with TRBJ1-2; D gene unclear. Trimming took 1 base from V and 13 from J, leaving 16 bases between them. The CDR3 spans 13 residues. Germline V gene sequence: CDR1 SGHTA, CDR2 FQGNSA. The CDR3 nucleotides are TGTGCCAGCAGCTTAGATTGGTCGGCGATTATCACCTTC. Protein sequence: CASSLDWSAIITF.

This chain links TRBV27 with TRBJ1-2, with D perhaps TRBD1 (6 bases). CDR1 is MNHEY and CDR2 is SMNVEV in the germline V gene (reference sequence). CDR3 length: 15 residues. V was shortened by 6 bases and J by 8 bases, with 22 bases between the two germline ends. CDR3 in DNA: TGTGCCAGCAGGAAAACCGGTAACAGGGAGAAGGGCTACACCTTC. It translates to CASRKTGNREKGYTF.

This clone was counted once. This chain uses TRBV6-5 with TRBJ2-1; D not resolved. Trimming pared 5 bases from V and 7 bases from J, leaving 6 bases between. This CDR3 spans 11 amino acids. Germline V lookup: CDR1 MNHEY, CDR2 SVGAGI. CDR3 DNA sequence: TGTGCCAGCAGTCTTCCGAATGAGCAGTTCTTC. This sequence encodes CASSLPNEQFF.

The CDR3 DNA is TGTGCCAGCAGTGAAGAGGGACTAGTCCCCACCGGGGAGCTGTTTTTT. Amino acid sequence: CASSEEGLVPTGELFF. The V call is TRBV6-1, the J call TRBJ2-2; 8 bases are shared with TRBD2. The CDR3 is made up of 16 amino acids. Trimming cost V 1 base and J 4 bases; bases outside gene matches: 5. The germline CDR1 and CDR2 sequences are MNHNS and SASEGT.

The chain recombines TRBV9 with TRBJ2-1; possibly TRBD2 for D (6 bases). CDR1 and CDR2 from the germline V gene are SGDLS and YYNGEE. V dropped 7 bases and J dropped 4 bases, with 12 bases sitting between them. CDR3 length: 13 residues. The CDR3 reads CASSGGAYNEQFF. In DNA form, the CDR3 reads TGTGCCAGCTCCGGAGGGGCGTACAATGAGCAGTTCTTC. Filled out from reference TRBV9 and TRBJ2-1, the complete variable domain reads DSGVTQTPKHLITATGQRVTLRCSPRSGDLSVYWYQQSLDQGLQFLIQYYNGEERAKGNILERFSAQQFPDLHSELNLSSLELGDSALYFCASSGGAYNEQFFGPGTRLTVL.

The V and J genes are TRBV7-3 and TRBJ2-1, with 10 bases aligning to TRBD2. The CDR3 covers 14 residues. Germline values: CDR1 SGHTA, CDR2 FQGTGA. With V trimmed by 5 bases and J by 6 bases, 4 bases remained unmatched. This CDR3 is CASSPQREGNEQFF. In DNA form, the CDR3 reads TGTGCCAGCAGCCCTCAGCGGGAGGGCAATGAGCAGTTCTTC.

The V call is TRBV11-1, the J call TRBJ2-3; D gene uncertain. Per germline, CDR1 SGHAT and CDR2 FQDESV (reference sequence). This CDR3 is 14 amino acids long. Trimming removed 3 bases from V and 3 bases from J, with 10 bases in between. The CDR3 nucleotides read TGTGCCAGCAGCTTTTCCCCTTTGACAGATACGCAGTATTTT. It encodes CASSFSPLTDTQYF.

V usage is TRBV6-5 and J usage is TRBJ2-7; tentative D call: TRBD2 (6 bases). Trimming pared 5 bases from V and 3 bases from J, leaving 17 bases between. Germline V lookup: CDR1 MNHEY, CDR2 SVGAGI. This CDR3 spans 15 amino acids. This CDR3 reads CASSGLLSALYEQYF. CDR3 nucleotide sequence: TGTGCCAGCAGTGGACTACTTTCAGCCCTCTACGAGCAGTACTTC.